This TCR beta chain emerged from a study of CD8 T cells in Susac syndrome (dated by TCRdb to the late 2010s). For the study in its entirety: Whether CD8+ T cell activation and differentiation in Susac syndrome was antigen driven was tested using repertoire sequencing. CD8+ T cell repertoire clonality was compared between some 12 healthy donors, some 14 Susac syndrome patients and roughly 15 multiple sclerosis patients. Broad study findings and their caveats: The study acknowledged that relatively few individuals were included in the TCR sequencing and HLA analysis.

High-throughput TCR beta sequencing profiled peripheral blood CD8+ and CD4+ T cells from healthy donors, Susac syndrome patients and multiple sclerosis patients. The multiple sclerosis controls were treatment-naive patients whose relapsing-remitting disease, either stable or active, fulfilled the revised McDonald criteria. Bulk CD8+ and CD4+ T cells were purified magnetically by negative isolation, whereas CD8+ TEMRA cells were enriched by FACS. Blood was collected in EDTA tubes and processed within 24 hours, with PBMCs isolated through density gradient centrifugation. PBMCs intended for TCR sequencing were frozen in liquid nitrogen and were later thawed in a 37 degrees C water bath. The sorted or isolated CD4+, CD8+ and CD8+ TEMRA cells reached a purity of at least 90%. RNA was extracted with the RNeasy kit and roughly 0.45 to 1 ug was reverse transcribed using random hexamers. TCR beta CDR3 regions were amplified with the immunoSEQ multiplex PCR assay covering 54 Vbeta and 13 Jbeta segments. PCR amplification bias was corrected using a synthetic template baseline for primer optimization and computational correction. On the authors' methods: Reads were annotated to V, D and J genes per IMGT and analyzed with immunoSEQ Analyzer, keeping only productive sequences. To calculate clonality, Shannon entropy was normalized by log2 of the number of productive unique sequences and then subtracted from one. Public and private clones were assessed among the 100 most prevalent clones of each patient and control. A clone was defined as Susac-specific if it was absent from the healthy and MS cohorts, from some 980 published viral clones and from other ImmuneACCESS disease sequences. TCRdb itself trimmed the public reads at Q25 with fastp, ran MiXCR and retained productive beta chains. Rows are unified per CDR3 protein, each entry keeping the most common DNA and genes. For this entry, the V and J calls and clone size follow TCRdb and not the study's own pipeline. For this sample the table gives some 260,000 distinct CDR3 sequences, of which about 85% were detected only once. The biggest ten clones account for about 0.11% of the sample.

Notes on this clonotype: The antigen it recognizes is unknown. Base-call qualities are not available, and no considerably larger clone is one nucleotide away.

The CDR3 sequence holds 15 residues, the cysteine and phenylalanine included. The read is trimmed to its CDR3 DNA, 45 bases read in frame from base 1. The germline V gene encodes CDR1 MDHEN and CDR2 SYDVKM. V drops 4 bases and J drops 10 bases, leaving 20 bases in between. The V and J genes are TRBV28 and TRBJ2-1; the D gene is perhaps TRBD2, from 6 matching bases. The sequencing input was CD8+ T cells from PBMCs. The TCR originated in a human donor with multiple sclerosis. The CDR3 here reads CASSSPRSTGVEQFF. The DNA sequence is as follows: TGTGCCAGCAGTTCCCCCAGGTCGACGGGAGTCGAGCAGTTCTTC.